This T cell receptor beta chain was found in a study of radiation and T cells in renal cell carcinoma. Clones were sequenced by immunoSEQ multiplex PCR, and TCRdb holds only the in-frame ones, with some missing. The data show around 160,000 clones, roughly 90% seen once. This CDR3 has 15 residues. V dropped 8 bases and J dropped 2 bases, with 16 bases sitting between them. Per the germline V gene, CDR1 is MDHEN and CDR2 is SYDVKM. Documented time point: baseline pretreatment blood. As for treatment: 15 Gy SBRT to primary tumor, nephrectomy 4 weeks later. Serial blood draws occurred at baseline and 2 and 4 weeks post-SBRT.

The J gene is TRBJ1-5, the V gene TRBV28; no reliable D call. Source: blood, taken from a patient whose treatment included radiotherapy and nephrectomy. This sequence originates from a woman between 65 and 79 years old with renal cell carcinoma. As DNA, the CDR3 is TGTGCCAGCGAAACGGAAAGGTGGGGCAATCAGCCCCAGCATTTT. Its translation: CASETERWGNQPQHF.